This T cell receptor beta chain comes out of a study of T cell repertoires in cytomegalovirus infection (dated by TCRdb to about 2019). In the study overall: Donor HLA type was relevant to the analysis, because carriage of CMV infection together with the matching HLA type was indicated by public TCR beta signatures. Points the paper makes about the study in general: The ex vivo response was dominated by HLA-C-restricted CMV-specific TCR beta clonotypes, which also provided the single most frequent clonotype in two of eight donors. Carriers of CMV infection plus the relevant HLA type were discriminated by the cumulative frequency of public TCR beta family members in the study cohort and in an independent roughly 320-donor cohort.

This clonotype was detected ten times or more. Its recognized antigen is unknown. No much larger clonotype is one base removed from it; base qualities were not supplied. Here V drops 3 bases and J drops 4 bases, and the junction holds 5 bases not matched to any gene. As encoded in the germline V gene, CDR1 is MDHEN while CDR2 is SYDVKM. From the cysteine through the phenylalanine, the CDR3 covers 14 amino acids. Just the 42-base CDR3 DNA is kept, in frame starting at base 1. Sequencing used an Illumina HiSeq 1500. TCRdb reanalyzed the raw reads on its own, using fastp at Q25 for trimming and MiXCR for clone calling, and kept in-frame beta chains. Every CDR3 protein is listed once, alongside the most common genes and DNA of its rows. In this sample the table shows about 180,000 distinct CDR3 sequences, approximately 15% of which occur a single time. The ten largest clones represent 25% to 30% of the sample.

The chain is encoded by TRBV28 joined to TRBJ2-7; 8 bases in between match TRBD2. The sample was PBMCs. The receptor was isolated from a human donor in good health (CMV status not recorded). Some clones in this sample may be carry-over from other donors' samples. The CDR3 is CASSLSGSRYEQYF. The nucleotide sequence is TGTGCCAGCAGTTTGAGCGGGAGTCGTTACGAGCAGTACTTC. Extended through the reference TRBV28 and TRBJ2-7 proteins, this CDR3 yields the full variable domain: DVKVTQSSRYLVKRTGEKVFLECVQDMDHENMFWYRQDPGLGLRLIYFSYDVKMKEKGDIPEGYSVSREKKERFSLILESASTNQTSMYLCASSLSGSRYEQYFGPGTRLTVT.